The T cell receptor (beta chain) described here comes from a study of T cell responses to AZD1222 COVID-19 vaccine. Broader study findings: Baseline antibody screening turned up just a handful of seropositive AZD1222 recipients.

The table came from immunoSEQ multiplex PCR; TCRdb's copy has only in-frame clones and leaves some out. The sample consists of about 120,000 clones, around 93% of them appearing once. As concerns this clone: The antigen remains undetermined.

V lost 1 base, J lost 2 bases, and 5 bases stayed unmatched. Germline CDR1 and CDR2: LNHDA and SQIVND (reference sequence). The CDR3 runs 16 residues. Material: peripheral blood, obtained 28 days after the second AZD1222 dose. The J gene is TRBJ1-1, the V gene TRBV19, with 9 bases that match TRBD1. This clonotype was obtained from an adult who received the AZD1222 COVID-19 vaccine. In DNA form, the CDR3 reads TGTGCCAGTAGTATAGGGGACAGGGTAATTAACACTGAAGCTTTCTTT. Protein sequence: CASSIGDRVINTEAFF.